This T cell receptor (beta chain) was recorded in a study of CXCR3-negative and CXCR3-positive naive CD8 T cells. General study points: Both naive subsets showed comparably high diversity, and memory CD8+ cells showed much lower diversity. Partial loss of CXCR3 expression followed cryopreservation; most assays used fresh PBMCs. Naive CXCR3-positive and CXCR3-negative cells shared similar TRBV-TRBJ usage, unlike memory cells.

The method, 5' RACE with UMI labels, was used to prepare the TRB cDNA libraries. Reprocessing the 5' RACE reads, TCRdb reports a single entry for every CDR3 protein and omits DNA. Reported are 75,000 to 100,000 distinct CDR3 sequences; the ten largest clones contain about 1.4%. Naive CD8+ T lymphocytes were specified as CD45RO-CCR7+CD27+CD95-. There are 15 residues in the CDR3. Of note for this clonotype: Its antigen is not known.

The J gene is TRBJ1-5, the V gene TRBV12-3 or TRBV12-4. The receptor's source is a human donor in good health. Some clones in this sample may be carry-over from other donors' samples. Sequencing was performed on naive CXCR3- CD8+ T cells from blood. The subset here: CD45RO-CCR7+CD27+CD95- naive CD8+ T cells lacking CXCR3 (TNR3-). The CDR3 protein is CASSLGVIGNQPQHF.